Listed below are T cell receptor beta chains from one sample, sequenced in a study of post-analysis software for immune sequencing data. One entry per CDR3 protein, called by TCRdb with MiXCR from the PCR reads. Counted here are approximately 350,000 distinct CDR3 sequences, roughly 36% occurring once; the ten biggest clones make up 13%. The specimen sequenced was blood. These TCRs come from a girl between 5 and 17 years old with multiple sclerosis. CDR3s include the opening cysteine and the closing phenylalanine or tryptophan. Fields, in order: V gene, CDR3 protein.

TRBV7-2 | CASTKERGGNQPQHF
TRBV4-3 | CASSQGTRGGTFF
TRBV6-2/TRBV6-3 | CASKVTGTGNTGELFF
TRBV7-8 | CASSLRLAGGPEGANVLTF
TRBV28 | CASSSGKVPDNSPLHF
TRBV4-2 | CASSQGVGASNQPQHF
TRBV5-1 | CASSFSRIFTEAFF
TRBV12-5 | CASGLEPGQGKYSNQPQHF
TRBV12-3/TRBV12-4 | CASITGGLAGPRYEQFF
TRBV5-1 | CASSFSGTADLGSPLHF
TRBV10-3 | CAISGPDNYGYTF
TRBV5-1 | CASSTSETRYF
TRBV5-1 | CASRIEEDTQYF
TRBV5-1 | CASSSTGPGNEKLFF
TRBV6-5 | CASSYSARPSYNEQFF
TRBV7-2 | CASSLAPRTNTEAFF
TRBV12-3/TRBV12-4 | CASSFHIGGGSYEQYF
TRBV28 | CASSFIRGGATDTQYF
TRBV10-3 | CAISELGTHIQYF
TRBV29-1 | CSVRPGEGKLFF
TRBV25-1 | CASSEFGRDNTGELFF
TRBV29-1 | CSVEDTHGQDPYEQYF
TRBV10-3 | CAITWGANTGELFF
TRBV3-1 | CASSQAPGQNYEQYF
TRBV2 | CASSGEALPDTQYF
TRBV5-6 | CASSFSPKNEQFF
TRBV12-3/TRBV12-4 | CASSLASPRLTDTQYF
TRBV19 | CASSGLPNYEQYF
TRBV24-1 | CATSDRTSGVESGDEQYF
TRBV29-1 | CSVEAGGPADTQYF
TRBV5-1 | CASTQGSYTGELFF
TRBV2 | CASSEWDRSPNQPQHF
TRBV7-8 | CASSSSGTGRHGQYF
TRBV9 | CASSVVGGGGEQFF
TRBV12-3/TRBV12-4 | CASSLNRGMDKNIQYF
TRBV2 | CASSELRGRNYGYTF
TRBV28 | CASSLPDYNSPLHF
TRBV7-3 | CASSLMGTSRGEQFF